This T cell receptor beta chain was profiled in a study of spatial heterogeneity in lung cancer. The overall study: Alpha-chain sequences were consistently detected less often than beta-chain sequences.

TCRdb reprocessed the 5' RACE reads via MiXCR and lists one record per CDR3 protein. The sample shows under 40,000 distinct CDR3 sequences, less than 6% of them seen only once. Time point described: sample taken at primary tumor resection. Whole RNA, which was extracted from tumor, nontumor lung tissue or frozen PBMC, was sequenced without any cell sorting. Germline V gene lookup returns CDR1 MGHRA and CDR2 YSYEKL. This CDR3 comprises 15 residues. V gave up 1 base and J gave up 12 bases, with 16 bases separating them. This clonotype was recorded many times. This receptor was taken from a male donor with early-stage non-small cell lung cancer. J is TRBJ1-6 and V is TRBV4-1, with TRBD1 as a possible D gene (5 bases). The sample consisted of PBMCs, taken at surgery. In nucleotides, the CDR3 is TGCGCCAGCAGCCAAGCGGGGGTGGTCAGTCGACCCCTCCACTTT. Translating it yields CASSQAGVVSRPLHF.